This TCR beta chain was captured in a study of naive and memory T cell subsets. Amplification of ligated cDNA took four PCR rounds with SP2 and nested alpha and beta constant primers. In TCRdb, the 5' RACE reads were re-called with MiXCR into one record per CDR3 protein. The table has tens of thousands of distinct CDR3 sequences, about 7% seen once. This clonotype was seen at least ten times. A UMI-containing oligonucleotide was joined by 3' ligation to the TCR cDNA template. Reverse transcription used DNase-treated unsorted total RNA, aiming for roughly 1 to 1,100 ng. The clonotype originates from a male donor in good health.

This CDR3 reads CATQADYGYTF. The CDR3 bases are TGTGCCACCCAGGCAGATTATGGCTACACCTTC. The rearrangement uses TRBV24-1 and TRBJ1-2; D remains ambiguous. The CDR3 extends over 11 amino acids. From germline, CDR1 is KGHDR and CDR2 SFDVKD. The germline V and J ends were trimmed by 9 bases and 5 bases, with 9 bases remaining between them.